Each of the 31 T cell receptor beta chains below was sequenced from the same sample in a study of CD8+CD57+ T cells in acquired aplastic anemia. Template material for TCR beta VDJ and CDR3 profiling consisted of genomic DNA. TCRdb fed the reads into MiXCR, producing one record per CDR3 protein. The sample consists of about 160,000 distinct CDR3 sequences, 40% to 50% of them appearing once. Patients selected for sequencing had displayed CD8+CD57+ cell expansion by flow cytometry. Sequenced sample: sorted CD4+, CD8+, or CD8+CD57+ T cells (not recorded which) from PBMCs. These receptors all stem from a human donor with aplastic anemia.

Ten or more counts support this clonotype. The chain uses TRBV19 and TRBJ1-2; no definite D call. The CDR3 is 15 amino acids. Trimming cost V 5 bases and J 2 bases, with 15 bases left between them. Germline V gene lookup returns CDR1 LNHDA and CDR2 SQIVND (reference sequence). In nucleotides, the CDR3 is TGTGCCAGTAGTGCGGCCGTCTTTGCGAACTATGGCTACACCTTC. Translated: CASSAAVFANYGYTF. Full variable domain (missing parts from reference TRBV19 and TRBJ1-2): DGGITQSPKYLFRKEGQNVTLSCEQNLNHDAMYWYRQDPGQGLRLIYYSQIVNDFQKGDIAEGYSVSREKKESFPLTVTSAQKNPTAFYLCASSAAVFANYGYTFGSGTRLTVV.

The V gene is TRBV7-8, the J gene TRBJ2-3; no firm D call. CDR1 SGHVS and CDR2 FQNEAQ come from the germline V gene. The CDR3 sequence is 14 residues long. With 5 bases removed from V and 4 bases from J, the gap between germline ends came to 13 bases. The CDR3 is CASSPVGMADTQYF. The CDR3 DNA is TGTGCCAGCAGCCCAGTGGGGATGGCAGATACGCAGTATTTT.

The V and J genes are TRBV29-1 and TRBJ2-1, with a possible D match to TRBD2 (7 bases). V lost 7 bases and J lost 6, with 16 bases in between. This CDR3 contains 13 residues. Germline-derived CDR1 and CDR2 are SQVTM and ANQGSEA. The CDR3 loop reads CSAEGGEANEQFF. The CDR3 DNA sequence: TGCAGCGCAGAAGGGGGGGAGGCCAATGAGCAGTTCTTC.

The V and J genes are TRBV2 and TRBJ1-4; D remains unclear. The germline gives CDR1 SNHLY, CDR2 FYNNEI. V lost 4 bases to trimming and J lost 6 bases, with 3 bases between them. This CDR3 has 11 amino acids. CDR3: CASSGYEKLFF. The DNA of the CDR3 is TGTGCCAGCAGTGGATATGAAAAACTGTTTTTT.

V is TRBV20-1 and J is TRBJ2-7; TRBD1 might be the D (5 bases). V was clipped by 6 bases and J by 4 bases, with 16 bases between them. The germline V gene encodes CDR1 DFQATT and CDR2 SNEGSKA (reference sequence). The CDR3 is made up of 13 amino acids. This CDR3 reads CSAPRPGRYEQYF. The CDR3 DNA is TGCAGTGCCCCCCGACCAGGGCGGTACGAGCAGTACTTC.

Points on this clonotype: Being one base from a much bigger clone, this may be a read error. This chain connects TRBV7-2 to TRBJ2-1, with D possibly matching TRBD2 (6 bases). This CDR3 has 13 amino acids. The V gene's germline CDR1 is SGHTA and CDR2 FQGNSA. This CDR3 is CAGSLGLYNEQFF. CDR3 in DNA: TGTGCCGGCAGCTTAGGACTATACAATGAGCAGTTCTTC.

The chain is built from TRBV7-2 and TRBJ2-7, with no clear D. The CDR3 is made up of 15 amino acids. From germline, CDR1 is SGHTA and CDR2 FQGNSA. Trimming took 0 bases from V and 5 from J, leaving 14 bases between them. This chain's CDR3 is CASSLAVNQGHEQYF. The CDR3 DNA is TGTGCCAGCAGCTTAGCGGTCAATCAAGGACACGAGCAGTACTTC.

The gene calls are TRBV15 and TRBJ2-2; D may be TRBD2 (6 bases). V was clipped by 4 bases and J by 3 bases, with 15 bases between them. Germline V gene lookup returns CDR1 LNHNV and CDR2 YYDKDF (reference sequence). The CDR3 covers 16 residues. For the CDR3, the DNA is TGTGCCACCAGCAAACGACTAGTACCCGACACCGGGGAGCTGTTTTTT. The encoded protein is CATSKRLVPDTGELFF. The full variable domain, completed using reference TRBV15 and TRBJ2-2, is DAMVIQNPRYQVTQFGKPVTLSCSQTLNHNVMYWYQQKSSQAPKLLFHYYDKDFNNEADTPDNFQSRRPNTSFCFLDIRSPGLGDTAMYLCATSKRLVPDTGELFFGEGSRLTVL.

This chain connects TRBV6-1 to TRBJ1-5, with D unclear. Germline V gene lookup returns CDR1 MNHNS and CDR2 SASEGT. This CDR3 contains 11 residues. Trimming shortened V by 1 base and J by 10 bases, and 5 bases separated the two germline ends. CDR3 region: CASSEVIPQHF. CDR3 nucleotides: TGTGCCAGCAGTGAAGTTATTCCCCAGCATTTT.

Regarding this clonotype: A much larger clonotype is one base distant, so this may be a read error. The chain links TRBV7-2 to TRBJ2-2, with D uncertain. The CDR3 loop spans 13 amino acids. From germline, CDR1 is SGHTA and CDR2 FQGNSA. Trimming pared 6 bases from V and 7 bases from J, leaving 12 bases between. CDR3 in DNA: TGTGCCAGCAGACCGTATATTGACGGGGAGCTGTTTTTT. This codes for CASRPYIDGELFF.

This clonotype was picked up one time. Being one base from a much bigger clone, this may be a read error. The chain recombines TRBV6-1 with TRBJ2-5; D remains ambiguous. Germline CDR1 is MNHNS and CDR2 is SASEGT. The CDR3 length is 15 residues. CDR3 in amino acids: CAGSEVPQEQETQYF. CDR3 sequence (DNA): TGTGCCGGCAGTGAAGTTCCCCAGGAACAAGAGACCCAGTACTTC.

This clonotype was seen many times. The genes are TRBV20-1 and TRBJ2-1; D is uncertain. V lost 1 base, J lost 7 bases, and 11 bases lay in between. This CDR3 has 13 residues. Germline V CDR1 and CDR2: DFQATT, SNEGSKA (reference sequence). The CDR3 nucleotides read TGCAGTGCTAGAGTAGAACCCTCAAATGAGCAGTTCTTC. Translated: CSARVEPSNEQFF.

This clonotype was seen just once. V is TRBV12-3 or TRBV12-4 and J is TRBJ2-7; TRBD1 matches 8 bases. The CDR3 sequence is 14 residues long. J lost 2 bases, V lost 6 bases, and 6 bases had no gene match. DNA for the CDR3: TGTGCCAGCAGCCACCGGGACAGGCCCTACGAGCAGTACTTC. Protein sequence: CASSHRDRPYEQYF.

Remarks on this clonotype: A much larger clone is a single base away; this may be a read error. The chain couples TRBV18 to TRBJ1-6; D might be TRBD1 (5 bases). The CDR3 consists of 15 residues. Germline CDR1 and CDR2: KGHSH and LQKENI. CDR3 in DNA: TGTGTCAGCTCACCACGTGGGACCGCTAATTCACCCCTCCACTTT. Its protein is CVSSPRGTANSPLHF.

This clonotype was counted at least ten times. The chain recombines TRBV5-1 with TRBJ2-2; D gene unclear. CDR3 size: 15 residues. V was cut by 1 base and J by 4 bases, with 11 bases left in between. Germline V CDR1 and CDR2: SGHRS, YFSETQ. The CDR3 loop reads CASSLNQLGTGELFF. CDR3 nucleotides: TGCGCCAGCAGCTTGAACCAGCTAGGCACCGGGGAGCTGTTTTTT.

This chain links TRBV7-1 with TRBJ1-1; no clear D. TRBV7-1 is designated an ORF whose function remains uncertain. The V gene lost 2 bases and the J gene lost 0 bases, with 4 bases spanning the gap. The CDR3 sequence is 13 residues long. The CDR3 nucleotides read TGTGCCAGCAGCTCAATAATGAACACTGAAGCTTTCTTT. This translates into CASSSIMNTEAFF.

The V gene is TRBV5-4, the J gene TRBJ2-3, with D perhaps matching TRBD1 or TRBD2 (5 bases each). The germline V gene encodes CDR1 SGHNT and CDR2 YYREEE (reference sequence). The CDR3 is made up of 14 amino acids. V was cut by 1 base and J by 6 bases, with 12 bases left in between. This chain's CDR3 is CASSLPGLRDTQYF. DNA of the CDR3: TGTGCCAGCAGCTTGCCGGGGCTGAGGGATACGCAGTATTTT.

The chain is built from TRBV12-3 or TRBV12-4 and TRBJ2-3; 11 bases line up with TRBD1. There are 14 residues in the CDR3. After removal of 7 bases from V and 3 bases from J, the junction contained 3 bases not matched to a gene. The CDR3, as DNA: TGTGCCAGCATCCGGGACAGGGGGACAGATACGCAGTATTTT. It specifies CASIRDRGTDTQYF.

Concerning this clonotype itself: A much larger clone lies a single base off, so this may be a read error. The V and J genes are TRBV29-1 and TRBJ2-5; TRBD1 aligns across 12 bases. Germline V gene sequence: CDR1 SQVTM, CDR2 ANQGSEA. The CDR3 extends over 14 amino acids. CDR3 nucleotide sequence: TGCAGCCCTAGAACGGGACAGGGGGCGGAGACCCGGTGCTTC. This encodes CSPRTGQGAETRCF.

CDR3 coding DNA: TGTGCCAGCAGTCCACGTAAGGGGGCAACCCACGAGCAGTACTTC. Translating it yields CASSPRKGATHEQYF. V usage is TRBV12-3 or TRBV12-4 and J usage is TRBJ2-7; 7 bases line up with TRBD1. V shed 5 bases, J shed 5 bases, and the junction held 12 bases outside the gene matches. This CDR3 region has 15 residues.

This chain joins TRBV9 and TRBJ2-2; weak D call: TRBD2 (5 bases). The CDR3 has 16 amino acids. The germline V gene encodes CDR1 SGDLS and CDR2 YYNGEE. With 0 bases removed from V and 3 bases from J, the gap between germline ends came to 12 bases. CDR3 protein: CASSVAWLADTGELFF. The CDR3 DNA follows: TGTGCCAGCAGCGTAGCGTGGCTAGCCGACACCGGGGAGCTGTTTTTT. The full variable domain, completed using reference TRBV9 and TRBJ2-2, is DSGVTQTPKHLITATGQRVTLRCSPRSGDLSVYWYQQSLDQGLQFLIQYYNGEERAKGNILERFSAQQFPDLHSELNLSSLELGDSALYFCASSVAWLADTGELFFGEGSRLTVL.

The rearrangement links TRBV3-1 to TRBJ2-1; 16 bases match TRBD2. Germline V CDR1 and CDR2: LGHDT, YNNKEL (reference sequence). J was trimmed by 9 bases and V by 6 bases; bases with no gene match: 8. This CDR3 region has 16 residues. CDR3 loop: CASRQTGTSGRGEQFF. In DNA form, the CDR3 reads TGTGCCAGCAGACAAACCGGGACTAGCGGGAGGGGTGAGCAGTTCTTC.

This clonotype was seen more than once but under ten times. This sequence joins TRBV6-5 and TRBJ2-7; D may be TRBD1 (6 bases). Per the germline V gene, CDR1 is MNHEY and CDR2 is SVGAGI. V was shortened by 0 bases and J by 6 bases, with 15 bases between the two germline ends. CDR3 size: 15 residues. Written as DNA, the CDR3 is TGTGCCAGCAGTTACTCGAAACAGGGTAACGGCGAGCAGTACTTC. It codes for CASSYSKQGNGEQYF.

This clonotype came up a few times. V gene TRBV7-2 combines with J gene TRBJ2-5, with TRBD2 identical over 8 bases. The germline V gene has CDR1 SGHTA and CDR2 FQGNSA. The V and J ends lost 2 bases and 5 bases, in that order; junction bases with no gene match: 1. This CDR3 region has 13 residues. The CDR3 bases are TGTGCCAGCAGCTTAAGACTAGCGGAGACCCAGTACTTC. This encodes CASSLRLAETQYF.

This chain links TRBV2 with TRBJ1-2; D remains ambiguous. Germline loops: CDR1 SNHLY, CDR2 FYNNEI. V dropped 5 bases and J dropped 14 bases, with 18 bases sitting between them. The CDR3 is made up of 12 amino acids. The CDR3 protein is CASSQSFPKDTF. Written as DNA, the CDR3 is TGTGCCAGCAGTCAATCCTTCCCCAAGGATACCTTC.

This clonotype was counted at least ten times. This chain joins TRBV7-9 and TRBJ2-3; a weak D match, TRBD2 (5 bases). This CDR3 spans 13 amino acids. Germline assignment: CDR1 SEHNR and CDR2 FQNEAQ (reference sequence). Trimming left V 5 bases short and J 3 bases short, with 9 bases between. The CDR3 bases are TGTGCCAGCAGCCCCCTAGCTACAGATACGCAGTATTTT. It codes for CASSPLATDTQYF.

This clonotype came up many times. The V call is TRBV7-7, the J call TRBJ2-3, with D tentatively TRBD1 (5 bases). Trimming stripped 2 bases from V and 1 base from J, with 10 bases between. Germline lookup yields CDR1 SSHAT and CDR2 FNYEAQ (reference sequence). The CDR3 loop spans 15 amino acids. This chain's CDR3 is CASSLRRAGTDTQYF. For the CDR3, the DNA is TGTGCCAGCAGCTTACGCAGGGCCGGCACAGATACGCAGTATTTT.

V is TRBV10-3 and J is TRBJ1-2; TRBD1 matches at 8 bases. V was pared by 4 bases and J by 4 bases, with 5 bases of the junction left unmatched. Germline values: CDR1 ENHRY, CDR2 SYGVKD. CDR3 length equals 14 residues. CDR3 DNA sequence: TGTGCCATCAGTGGGGGACAGGCGATCTATGGCTACACCTTC. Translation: CAISGGQAIYGYTF.

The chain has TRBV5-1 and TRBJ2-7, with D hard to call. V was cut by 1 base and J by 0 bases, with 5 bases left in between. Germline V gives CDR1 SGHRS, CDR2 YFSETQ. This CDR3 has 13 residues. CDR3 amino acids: CASSLTDSYEQYF. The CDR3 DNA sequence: TGCGCCAGCAGCTTGACGGACTCCTACGAGCAGTACTTC.

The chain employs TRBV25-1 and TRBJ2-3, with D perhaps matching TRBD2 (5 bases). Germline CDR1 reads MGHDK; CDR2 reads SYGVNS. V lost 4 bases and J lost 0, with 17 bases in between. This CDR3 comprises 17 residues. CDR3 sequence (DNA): TGTGCCAGCAGTGCCAAAACCATAAGACTAAGCACAGATACGCAGTATTTT. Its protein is CASSAKTIRLSTDTQYF. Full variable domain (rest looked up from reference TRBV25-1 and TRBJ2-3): EADIYQTPRYLVIGTGKKITLECSQTMGHDKMYWYQQDPGMELHLIHYSYGVNSTEKGDLSSESTVSRIRTEHFPLTLESARPSHTSQYLCASSAKTIRLSTDTQYFGPGTRLTVL.

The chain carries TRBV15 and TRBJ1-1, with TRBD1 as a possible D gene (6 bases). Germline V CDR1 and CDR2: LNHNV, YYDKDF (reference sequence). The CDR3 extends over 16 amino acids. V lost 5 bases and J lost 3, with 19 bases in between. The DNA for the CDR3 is TGTGCCACCAGCCCCCAAGGGGGAAGGAGGGACACTGAAGCTTTCTTT. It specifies CATSPQGGRRDTEAFF.